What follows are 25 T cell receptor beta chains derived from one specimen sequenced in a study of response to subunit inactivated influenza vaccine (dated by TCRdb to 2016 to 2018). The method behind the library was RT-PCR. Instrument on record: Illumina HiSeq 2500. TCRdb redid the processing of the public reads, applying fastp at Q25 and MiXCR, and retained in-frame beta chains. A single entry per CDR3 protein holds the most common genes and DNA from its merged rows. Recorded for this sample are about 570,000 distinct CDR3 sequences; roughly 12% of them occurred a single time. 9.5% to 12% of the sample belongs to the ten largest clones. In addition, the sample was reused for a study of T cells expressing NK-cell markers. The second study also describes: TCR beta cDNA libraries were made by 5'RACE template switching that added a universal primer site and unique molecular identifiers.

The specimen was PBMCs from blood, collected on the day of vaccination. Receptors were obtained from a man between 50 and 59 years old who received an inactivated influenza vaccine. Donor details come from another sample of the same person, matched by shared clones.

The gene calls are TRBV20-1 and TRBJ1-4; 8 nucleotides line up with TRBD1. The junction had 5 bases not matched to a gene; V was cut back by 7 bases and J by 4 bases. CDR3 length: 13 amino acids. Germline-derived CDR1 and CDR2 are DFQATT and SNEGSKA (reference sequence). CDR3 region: CSVPGQVNEKLFF. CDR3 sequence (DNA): TGCAGTGTCCCGGGACAGGTTAATGAAAAACTGTTTTTT.

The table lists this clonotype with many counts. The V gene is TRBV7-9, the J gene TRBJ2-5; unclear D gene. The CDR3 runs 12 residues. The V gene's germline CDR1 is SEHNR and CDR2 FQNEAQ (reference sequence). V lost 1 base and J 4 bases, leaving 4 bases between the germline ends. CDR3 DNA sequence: TGTGCCAGCAGCTTAGGGCTAGAGACCCAGTACTTC. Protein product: CASSLGLETQYF.

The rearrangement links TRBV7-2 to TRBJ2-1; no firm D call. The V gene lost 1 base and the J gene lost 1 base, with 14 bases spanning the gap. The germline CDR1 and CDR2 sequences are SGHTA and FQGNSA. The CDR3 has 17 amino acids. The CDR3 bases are TGTGCCAGCAGCTTAGTTTCGACTTCCTTGTCCTACAATGAGCAGTTCTTC. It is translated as CASSLVSTSLSYNEQFF.

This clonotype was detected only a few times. The CDR3 bases are TGTGCCAGCAGCTTAAAGATAGAGGGTTGGGAGACCCAGTACTTC. Encoded protein: CASSLKIEGWETQYF. The chain has TRBV7-6 and TRBJ2-5, with D perhaps TRBD2 (5 bases). The V gene's germline CDR1 is SGHVS and CDR2 FNYEAQ. CDR3 length equals 15 residues. Trimming pared 2 bases from V and 5 bases from J, leaving 15 bases between.

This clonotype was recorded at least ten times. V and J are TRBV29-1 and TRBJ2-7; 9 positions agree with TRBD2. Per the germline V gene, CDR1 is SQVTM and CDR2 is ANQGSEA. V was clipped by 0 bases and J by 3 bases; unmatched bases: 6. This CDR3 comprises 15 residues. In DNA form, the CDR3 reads TGCAGCGTTGAAGAGGCTAGCGGGACTATCTACGAGCAGTACTTC. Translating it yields CSVEEASGTIYEQYF.

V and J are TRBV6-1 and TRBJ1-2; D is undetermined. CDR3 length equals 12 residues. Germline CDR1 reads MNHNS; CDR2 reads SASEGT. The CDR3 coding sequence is TGTGTCCTGTCGCCCGGGGTCTATGGCTACACCTTC. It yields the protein CVLSPGVYGYTF.

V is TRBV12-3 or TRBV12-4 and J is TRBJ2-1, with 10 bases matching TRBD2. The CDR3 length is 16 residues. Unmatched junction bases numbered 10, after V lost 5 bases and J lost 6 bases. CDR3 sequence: CASSPTAGGPLNEQFF. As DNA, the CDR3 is TGTGCCAGCAGTCCGACAGCGGGGGGGCCTCTCAATGAGCAGTTCTTC.

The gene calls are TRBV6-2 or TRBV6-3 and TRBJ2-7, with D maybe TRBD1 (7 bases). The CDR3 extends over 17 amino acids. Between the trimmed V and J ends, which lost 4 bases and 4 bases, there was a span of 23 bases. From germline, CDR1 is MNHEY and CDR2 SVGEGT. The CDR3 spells CASSFPTNRGLSYEQYF. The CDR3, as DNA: TGTGCCAGCAGTTTCCCCACAAACAGGGGACTTTCGTACGAGCAGTACTTC.

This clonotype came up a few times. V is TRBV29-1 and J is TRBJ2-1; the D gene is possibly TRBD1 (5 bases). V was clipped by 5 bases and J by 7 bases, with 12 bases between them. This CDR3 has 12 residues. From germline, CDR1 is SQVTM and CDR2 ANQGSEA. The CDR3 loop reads CSVWSGKNEQFF. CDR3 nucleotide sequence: TGCAGCGTTTGGTCAGGGAAAAATGAGCAGTTCTTC.

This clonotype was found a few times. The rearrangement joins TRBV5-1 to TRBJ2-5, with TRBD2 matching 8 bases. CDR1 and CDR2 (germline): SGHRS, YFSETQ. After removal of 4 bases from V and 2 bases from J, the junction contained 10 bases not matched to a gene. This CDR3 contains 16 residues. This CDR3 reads CASSALQRGRQETQYF. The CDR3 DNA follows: TGCGCCAGCAGCGCGCTCCAGCGGGGGCGACAAGAGACCCAGTACTTC.

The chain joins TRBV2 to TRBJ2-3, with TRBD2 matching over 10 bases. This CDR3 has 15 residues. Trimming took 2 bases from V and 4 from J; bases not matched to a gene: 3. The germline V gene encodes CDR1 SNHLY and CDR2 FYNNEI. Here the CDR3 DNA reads TGTGCCAGCAGTGAACGAGCGGGGGGGGCAGATACGCAGTATTTT. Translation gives CASSERAGGADTQYF. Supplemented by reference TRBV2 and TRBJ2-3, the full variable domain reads EPEVTQTPSHQVTQMGQEVILRCVPISNHLYFYWYRQILGQKVEFLVSFYNNEISEKSEIFDDQFSVERPDGSNFTLKIRSTKLEDSAMYFCASSERAGGADTQYFGPGTRLTVL.

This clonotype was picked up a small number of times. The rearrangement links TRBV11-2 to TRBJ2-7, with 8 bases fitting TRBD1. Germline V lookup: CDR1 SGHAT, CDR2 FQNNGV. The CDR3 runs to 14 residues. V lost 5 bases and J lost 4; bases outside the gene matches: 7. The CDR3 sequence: CASSAAQGGYEQYF. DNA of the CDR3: TGTGCCAGCAGCGCGGCACAGGGGGGTTACGAGCAGTACTTC.

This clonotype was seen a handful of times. The DNA for the CDR3 is TGTGCCAGCAGCCAAGTGACAGGCGCAAACACTGAAGCTTTCTTT. It encodes CASSQVTGANTEAFF. The V and J genes are TRBV3-1 and TRBJ1-1; a weak D match, TRBD1 (6 bases). Germline assignment: CDR1 LGHDT and CDR2 YNNKEL (reference sequence). The CDR3 runs to 15 residues. Trimming cost V 1 base and J 2 bases, with 11 bases left between them.

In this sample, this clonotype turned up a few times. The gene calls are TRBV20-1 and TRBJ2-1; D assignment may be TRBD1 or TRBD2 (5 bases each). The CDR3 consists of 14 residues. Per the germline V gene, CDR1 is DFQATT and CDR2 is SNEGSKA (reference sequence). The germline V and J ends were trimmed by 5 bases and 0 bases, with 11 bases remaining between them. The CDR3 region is CSAPGRRSYNEQFF. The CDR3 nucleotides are TGCAGTGCTCCGGGGCGGCGCTCCTACAATGAGCAGTTCTTC.

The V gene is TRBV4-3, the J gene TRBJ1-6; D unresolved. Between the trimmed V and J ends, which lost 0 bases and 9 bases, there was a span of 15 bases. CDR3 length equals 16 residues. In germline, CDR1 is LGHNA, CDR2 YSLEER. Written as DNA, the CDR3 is TGCGCCAGCAGCCAAGATAGAGTGCGGGCCGGTTCACCCCTCCACTTT. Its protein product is CASSQDRVRAGSPLHF.

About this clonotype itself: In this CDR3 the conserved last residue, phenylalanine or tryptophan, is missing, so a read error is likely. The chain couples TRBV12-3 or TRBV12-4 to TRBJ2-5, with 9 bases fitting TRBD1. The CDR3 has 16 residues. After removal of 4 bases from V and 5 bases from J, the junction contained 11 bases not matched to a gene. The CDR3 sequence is CASSSSGTGRKETQYL. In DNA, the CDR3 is TGTGCCAGCAGTTCATCCGGGACAGGGAGGAAGGAGACCCAGTACTTA.

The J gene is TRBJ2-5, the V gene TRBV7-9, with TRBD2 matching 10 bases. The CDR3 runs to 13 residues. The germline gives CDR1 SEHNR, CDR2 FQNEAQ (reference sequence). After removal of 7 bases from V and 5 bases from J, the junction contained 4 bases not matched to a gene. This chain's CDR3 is CASKRGGGETQYF. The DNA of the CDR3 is TGTGCCAGCAAGCGGGGGGGCGGCGAGACCCAGTACTTC.

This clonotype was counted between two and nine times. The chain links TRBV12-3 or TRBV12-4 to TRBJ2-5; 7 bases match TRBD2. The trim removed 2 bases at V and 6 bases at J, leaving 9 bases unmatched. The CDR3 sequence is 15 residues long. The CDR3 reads CASSLIMGGAKTQYF. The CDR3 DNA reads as TGTGCCAGCAGTTTAATCATGGGAGGGGCAAAGACCCAGTACTTC.

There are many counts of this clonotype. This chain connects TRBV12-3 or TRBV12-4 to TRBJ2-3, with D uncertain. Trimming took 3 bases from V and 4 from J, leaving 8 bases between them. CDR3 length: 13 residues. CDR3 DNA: TGTGCCAGCAGTTTGGGGTATGCAGATACGCAGTATTTT. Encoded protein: CASSLGYADTQYF.

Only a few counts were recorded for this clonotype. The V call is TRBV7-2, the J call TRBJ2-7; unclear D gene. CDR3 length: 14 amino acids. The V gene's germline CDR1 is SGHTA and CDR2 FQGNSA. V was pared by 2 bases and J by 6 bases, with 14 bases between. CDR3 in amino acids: CASSLPPFAREQYF. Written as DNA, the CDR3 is TGTGCCAGCAGCTTACCCCCTTTCGCCCGCGAGCAGTACTTC.

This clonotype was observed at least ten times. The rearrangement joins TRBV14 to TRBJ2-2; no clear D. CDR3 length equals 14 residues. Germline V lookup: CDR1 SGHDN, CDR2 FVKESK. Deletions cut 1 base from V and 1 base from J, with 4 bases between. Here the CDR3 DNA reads TGTGCCAGCAGCCAAGTCATGAACACCGGGGAGCTGTTTTTT. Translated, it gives CASSQVMNTGELFF.

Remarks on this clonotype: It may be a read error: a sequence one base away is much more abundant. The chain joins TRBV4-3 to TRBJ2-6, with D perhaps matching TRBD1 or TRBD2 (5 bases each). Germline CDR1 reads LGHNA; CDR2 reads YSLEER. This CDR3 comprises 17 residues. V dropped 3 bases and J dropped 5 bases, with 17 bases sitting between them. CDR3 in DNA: TGCGCCAGCAGCCAGCCGGCCGGGGCCACTAGGGCCAACGTCCTGACTTTC. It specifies CASSQPAGATRANVLTF.

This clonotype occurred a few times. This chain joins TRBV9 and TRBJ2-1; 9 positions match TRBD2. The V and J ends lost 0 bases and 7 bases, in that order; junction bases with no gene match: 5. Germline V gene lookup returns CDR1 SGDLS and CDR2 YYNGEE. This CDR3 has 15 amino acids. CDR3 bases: TGTGCCAGCAGCGTAGAAGCGGGGGGCGGGAATGAGCAGTTCTTC. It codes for CASSVEAGGGNEQFF.

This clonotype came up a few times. The DNA of the CDR3 is TGTGCCAGCAGCACCGGGACAGCCCATAGGAATGAGCAGTTCTTC. Translating it yields CASSTGTAHRNEQFF. This sequence joins TRBV6-2 or TRBV6-3 and TRBJ2-1; 7 bases line up with TRBD1. Losses at the gene ends were 6 bases for V and 7 bases for J; bases not matched to a gene: 12. Germline V gene sequence: CDR1 MNHEY, CDR2 SVGEGT. This CDR3 region has 15 residues.

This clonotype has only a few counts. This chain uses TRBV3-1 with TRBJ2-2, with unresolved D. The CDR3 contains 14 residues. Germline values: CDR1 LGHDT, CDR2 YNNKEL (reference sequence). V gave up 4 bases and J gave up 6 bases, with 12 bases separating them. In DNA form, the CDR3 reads TGTGCCAGCAGCCCCCTAACTGGGGCCGGGGAGCTGTTTTTT. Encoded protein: CASSPLTGAGELFF. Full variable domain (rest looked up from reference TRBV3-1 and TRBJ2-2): DTAVSQTPKYLVTQMGNDKSIKCEQNLGHDTMYWYKQDSKKFLKIMFSYNNKELIINETVPNRFSPKSPDKAHLNLHINSLELGDSAVYFCASSPLTGAGELFFGEGSRLTVL.